Detailed here is one T cell receptor (beta chain). Its cognate antigen is unknown. The data are from a study of T cells in Graves' hyperthyroidism and ophthalmopathy. Per the germline V gene, CDR1 is SGDLS and CDR2 is YYNGEE. The CDR3 is 15 residues long. V was shortened by 2 bases and J by 5 bases, with 16 bases between the two germline ends. There were TCR beta CDR3 regions amplified from RNA transcripts. TCR CDR3 underwent first-round RT-PCR with the HTBI primer set. TCRdb redid the calling of the multiplex PCR reads with MiXCR, one entry per CDR3 protein. The sample carries 700,000 or so distinct CDR3 sequences, approximately 16% recorded once. Regarding the study as a whole: Stable hyperthyroidism was separated from ophthalmopathy by a model based on 13 V-J features.

The material sequenced was blood. This TCR derives from a man aged 18 to 30 with Graves' hyperthyroidism. The V and J genes are TRBV9 and TRBJ2-5; D ambiguous. The CDR3 DNA is TGTGCCAGCAGCGTGTCTGGGGATCAGAGGGAGACCCAGTACTTC. It translates to CASSVSGDQRETQYF.